This TCR beta chain is drawn from a study of T-cell memory formation after mild COVID-19. Germline loops: CDR1 LGHNA, CDR2 YNFKEQ. The CDR3 totals 13 residues. Trimming took off 4 bases at V and 6 bases at J, with 10 bases between the two ends. TCRdb recomputed calls from the 5' RACE reads with MiXCR, one row per CDR3 protein. The sample records roughly 130,000 distinct CDR3 sequences, about 18% being singletons. The chain has TRBV4-2 and TRBJ2-1, with D uncertain. The sequence was collected from a man aged 18 to 29 who had mild COVID-19 (a few samples of this study predate the infection). Cell type and time point are not known. Sequenced: PBMCs or a T cell subset sorted from them (not recorded which). The CDR3 protein is CASSPVTSNEQFF. DNA of the CDR3: TGTGCCAGCAGCCCCGTAACGTCCAATGAGCAGTTCTTC.